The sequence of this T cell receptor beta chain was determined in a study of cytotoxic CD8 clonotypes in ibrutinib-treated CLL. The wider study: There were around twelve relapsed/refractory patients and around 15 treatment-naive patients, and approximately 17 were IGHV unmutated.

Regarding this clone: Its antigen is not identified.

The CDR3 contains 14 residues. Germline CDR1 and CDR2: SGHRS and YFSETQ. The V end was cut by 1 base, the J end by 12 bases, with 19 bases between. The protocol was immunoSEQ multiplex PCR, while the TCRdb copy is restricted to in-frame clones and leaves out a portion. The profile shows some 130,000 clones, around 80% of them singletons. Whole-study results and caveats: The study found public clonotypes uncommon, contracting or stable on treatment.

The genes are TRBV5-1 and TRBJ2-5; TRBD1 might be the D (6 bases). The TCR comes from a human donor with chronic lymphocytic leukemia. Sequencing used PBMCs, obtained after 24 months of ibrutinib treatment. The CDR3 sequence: CASSLSGASRTEYF. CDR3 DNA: TGCGCCAGCAGCTTGTCAGGGGCCTCAAGAACTGAGTACTTC.